The 11 T cell receptor beta chains below were found in one sample sequenced in a study of cytomegalovirus exposure and HLA in healthy donors. Clones were read by immunoSEQ multiplex PCR, and TCRdb kept only the in-frame ones, dropping some. The sample includes about 56,000 clones, 85% to 95% seen only once; the top ten take over 0.95%. The sample taken for sequencing was PBMCs. The source is a man in his late teens or twenties in good health and CMV-seronegative.

The rearrangement joins TRBV5-1 to TRBJ2-1; 8 nucleotides line up with TRBD1. V lost 2 bases, J lost 6 bases, and 7 bases stayed unmatched. The CDR3 has 15 amino acids. Germline lookup yields CDR1 SGHRS and CDR2 YFSETQ. As DNA, the CDR3 is TGCGCCAGCAGCTTACTACAGGGGGAGTTCAATGAGCAGTTCTTC. Protein product: CASSLLQGEFNEQFF.

This clone appeared once. The rearrangement links TRBV28 to TRBJ2-7; D remains ambiguous. CDR1 MDHEN and CDR2 SYDVKM come from the germline V gene. This CDR3 is 13 amino acids long. With 5 bases removed from V and 2 bases from J, the gap between germline ends came to 10 bases. The CDR3 DNA is TGTGCCAGCAGTCCACCTATTACCTACGAGCAGTACTTC. It yields the protein CASSPPITYEQYF.

This sequence joins TRBV7-2 and TRBJ2-1; D uncertain. Germline V gives CDR1 SGHTA, CDR2 FQGNSA. The CDR3 is 14 residues long. V gave up 1 base and J gave up 0 bases, with 4 bases separating them. The CDR3: CASSLDSSYNEQFF. CDR3 sequence (DNA): TGTGCCAGCAGCTTAGATAGCTCCTACAATGAGCAGTTCTTC.

The chain recombines TRBV9 with TRBJ2-5; D may be TRBD1 (5 bases). The CDR3 consists of 17 residues. Germline-derived CDR1 and CDR2 are SGDLS and YYNGEE. Between the trimmed V and J ends, which lost 3 bases and 0 bases, there was a span of 18 bases. The chain's CDR3 is CASSAHGPGPYQETQYF. In DNA, the CDR3 is TGTGCCAGCAGCGCCCATGGACCAGGGCCGTACCAAGAGACCCAGTACTTC.

About this clone: The junction differs from germline at one of its ends, possibly a read error. This chain joins TRBV7-2 and TRBJ2-5, with 11 bases identical to TRBD2. There are 14 residues in the CDR3. Germline assignment: CDR1 SGHTA and CDR2 FQGNSA. Here the CDR3 DNA reads TGTGCCAGCAGCATAGCGGGAGGGGAAGAGACCCAGTACTTC. Protein product: CASSIAGGEETQYF.

The chain combines TRBV15 with TRBJ2-5; D is perhaps TRBD1 (6 bases). The V end was cut by 0 bases, the J end by 0 bases, with 8 bases between. This CDR3 spans 15 amino acids. Germline assignment: CDR1 LNHNV and CDR2 YYDKDF (reference sequence). The DNA of the CDR3 is TGTGCCACCAGCAGAGATTCAGGGGACCAAGAGACCCAGTACTTC. This sequence encodes CATSRDSGDQETQYF.

The chain recombines TRBV14 with TRBJ2-7; 7 bases fit TRBD1. The trim removed 3 bases at V and 3 bases at J, leaving 5 bases unmatched. Germline-derived CDR1 and CDR2 are SGHDN and FVKESK. The CDR3 covers 14 residues. The CDR3 DNA reads TGTGCCAGCAGCCAGGGACAGATGTACTACGAGCAGTACTTC. Translated, it gives CASSQGQMYYEQYF. Based on the CDR3 plus reference TRBV14 and TRBJ2-7, the full variable domain is EAGVTQFPSHSVIEKGQTVTLRCDPISGHDNLYWYRRVMGKEIKFLLHFVKESKQDESGMPNNRFLAERTGGTYSTLKVQPAELEDSGVYFCASSQGQMYYEQYFGPGTRLTVT.

V gene TRBV5-6 combines with J gene TRBJ2-1; weak D call: TRBD1 (6 bases). This CDR3 has 17 amino acids. Trimming stripped 4 bases from V and 4 bases from J, with 21 bases between. Germline-derived CDR1 and CDR2 are SGHDT and YYEEEE. The CDR3 nucleotides read TGTGCCAGCAGCGCCTCGAAAACAGGGAAGCTGTACAATGAGCAGTTCTTC. Translation gives CASSASKTGKLYNEQFF.

This clone was seen just once. This sequence joins TRBV7-2 and TRBJ2-7; 8 positions agree with TRBD2. The germline V gene has CDR1 SGHTA and CDR2 FQGNSA. With 6 bases clipped from V and 3 bases from J, the junction kept 10 bases outside the gene matches. The length of the CDR3 is 15 residues. CDR3 bases: TGTGCCAGCAGACCGACGGCGGGGGGACACTACGAGCAGTACTTC. Translating it yields CASRPTAGGHYEQYF.

The chain has TRBV4-1 and TRBJ2-5; D may be TRBD2 (6 bases). From germline, CDR1 is MGHRA and CDR2 YSYEKL. This CDR3 has 16 residues. With 0 bases removed from V and 2 bases from J, the gap between germline ends came to 13 bases. Here the CDR3 DNA reads TGCGCCAGCAGCCAAGACGGTAGCGGAGGACAAGAGACCCAGTACTTC. Its protein product is CASSQDGSGGQETQYF.

The chain's CDR3 is CASSRTGWSYEQYF. DNA of the CDR3: TGTGCCAGCAGTAGGACAGGGTGGTCCTACGAGCAGTACTTC. The J gene is TRBJ2-7, the V gene TRBV25-1; 8 positions match TRBD1. V was pared by 5 bases and J by 1 base, with 4 bases of the junction left unmatched. The CDR3 spans 14 residues. Germline CDR1 reads MGHDK; CDR2 reads SYGVNS.